Shown below are 17 T cell receptor beta chains from a single sample sequenced in a study of beta chain features in type 1 diabetes. Reverse transcribing all isolated RNA meant expressed TCRB transcripts were sequenced. TCRdb's copy holds only in-frame clones and misses some; the assay was immunoSEQ multiplex PCR. The data show about 250,000 clones, roughly 14% seen once. Specimen: naive CD4+ T cells from blood. Source of these receptors: a woman aged 40 to 55 in good health.

This clone was seen more than once but under ten times. This rearrangement joins TRBV6-1 to TRBJ1-5, with D unresolved. Trimming took off 8 bases at V and 3 bases at J, with 14 bases between the two ends. Germline CDR1 MNHNS, CDR2 SASEGT. CDR3 length: 14 residues. This CDR3 reads CASVLRPNNQPQHF. The CDR3 DNA reads as TGTGCCAGCGTACTCCGCCCTAACAATCAGCCCCAGCATTTT.

This clone was observed a few times. The chain is built from TRBV7-2 and TRBJ1-2; 9 bases map to TRBD1. The CDR3 runs to 14 residues. Unmatched junction bases numbered 6, after V lost 0 bases and J lost 10 bases. CDR1 is SGHTA, CDR2 FQGNSA, per germline. The CDR3 reads CASSLAGTGFAYTF. For the CDR3, the DNA is TGTGCCAGCAGCTTAGCGGGGACAGGGTTTGCCTACACCTTC. The whole variable domain, remainder taken from reference TRBV7-2 and TRBJ1-2, is GAGVSQSPSNKVTEKGKDVELRCDPISGHTALYWYRQSLGQGLEFLIYFQGNSAPDKSGLPSDRFSAERTGGSVSTLTIQRTQQEDSAVYLCASSLAGTGFAYTFGSGTRLTVV.

This chain links TRBV9 with TRBJ2-1, with a weak D call TRBD2 (6 bases). Germline lookup yields CDR1 SGDLS and CDR2 YYNGEE. The CDR3 is 16 residues long. The ends were cut back, 1 base at V and 9 bases at J, with 20 bases in the middle. CDR3 loop: CASSVSSGTLNGEQFF. CDR3 nucleotide sequence: TGTGCCAGCAGCGTAAGTTCGGGGACTTTAAATGGTGAGCAGTTCTTC.

This clone appeared a few times. The chain is built from TRBV6-6 and TRBJ2-1; TRBD2 might be the D (6 bases). The length of the CDR3 is 16 residues. Trimming cost V 0 bases and J 5 bases, with 14 bases left between them. In germline, CDR1 is MNHNY, CDR2 SVGAGI (reference sequence). The CDR3 loop reads CASSYSKRRGNNEQFF. Written as DNA, the CDR3 is TGTGCCAGCAGTTACTCGAAGCGACGGGGGAACAATGAGCAGTTCTTC.

In its sample, this clone was seen a few times. The rearrangement joins TRBV11-2 to TRBJ2-7; 8 bases map to TRBD1. V was pared by 0 bases and J by 3 bases, with 4 bases of the junction left unmatched. Germline lookup yields CDR1 SGHAT and CDR2 FQNNGV. The CDR3 sequence is 15 residues long. The CDR3 is CASSLDGTGFYEQYF. The CDR3 region has the DNA TGTGCCAGCAGCTTAGATGGGACAGGATTCTACGAGCAGTACTTC.

This clone occurred once. The gene calls are TRBV5-1 and TRBJ2-3, with 8 bases that match TRBD1. The CDR3 extends over 13 amino acids. V was clipped by 4 bases and J by 5 bases; unmatched bases: 3. Germline CDR1 is SGHRS and CDR2 is YFSETQ. The DNA of the CDR3 is TGCGCCAGCAGCAAGGACAGGGAAGATACGCAGTATTTT. Translating gives CASSKDREDTQYF. Filled out from reference TRBV5-1 and TRBJ2-3, the complete variable domain reads KAGVTQTPRYLIKTRGQQVTLSCSPISGHRSVSWYQQTPGQGLQFLFEYFSETQRNKGNFPGRFSGRQFSNSRSEMNVSTLELGDSALYLCASSKDREDTQYFGPGTRLTVL.

This clone came up a few times. The chain has TRBV6-1 and TRBJ2-3; 16 bases match TRBD2. The germline gives CDR1 MNHNS, CDR2 SASEGT. V lost 4 bases, J lost 5 bases, and 9 bases stayed unmatched. This CDR3 contains 18 residues. The CDR3 loop reads CASSGPGTSGGARDTQYF. For the CDR3, the DNA is TGTGCCAGCAGTGGGCCCGGGACTAGCGGGGGGGCTAGAGATACGCAGTATTTT.

This clone was counted only a few times. The CDR3, as DNA: TGTGCCAGCAGCCTGGGACAGAGCTCCTACAATGAGCAGTTCTTC. Translation gives CASSLGQSSYNEQFF. The chain combines TRBV11-2 with TRBJ2-1; 7 bases agree with TRBD1. CDR1 is SGHAT, CDR2 FQNNGV, per germline. Trimming at V came to 5 bases and at J to 0 bases, leaving 4 bases not matched to a gene. The CDR3 loop spans 15 amino acids.

This clone has ten or more counts. J is TRBJ1-5 and V is TRBV7-8; tentative D call: TRBD1 (5 bases). The germline CDR1 and CDR2 sequences are SGHVS and FQNEAQ. V lost 6 bases and J lost 3, with 12 bases in between. This CDR3 is 14 amino acids long. The CDR3 sequence: CASSYQGDNQPQHF. The DNA for the CDR3 is TGTGCCAGCAGTTATCAGGGTGACAATCAGCCCCAGCATTTT.

There are a few counts of this clone. The genes are TRBV5-4 and TRBJ1-2; possible D gene TRBD1, 5 bases. The length of the CDR3 is 14 residues. Between the trimmed V and J ends, which lost 4 bases and 2 bases, there was a span of 12 bases. Germline V lookup: CDR1 SGHNT, CDR2 YYREEE (reference sequence). The CDR3 DNA sequence: TGTGCCAGCAGCGATAGACGACAGAACTATGGCTACACCTTC. It yields the protein CASSDRRQNYGYTF.

This chain connects TRBV11-2 to TRBJ1-1; TRBD1 might be the D (6 bases). This CDR3 contains 14 residues. V lost 0 bases and J lost 1, with 6 bases in between. Germline CDR1 is SGHAT and CDR2 is FQNNGV. CDR3: CASSLEGANTEAFF. As DNA, the CDR3 is TGTGCCAGCAGCTTAGAGGGGGCGAACACTGAAGCTTTCTTT. The variable domain in full, with the rest retrieved from reference TRBV11-2 and TRBJ1-1, is EAGVAQSPRYKIIEKRQSVAFWCNPISGHATLYWYQQILGQGPKLLIQFQNNGVVDDSQLPKDRFSAERLKGVDSTLKIQPAKLEDSAVYLCASSLEGANTEAFFGQGTRLTVV.

The chain carries TRBV6-4 and TRBJ2-1, with 10 nucleotides matching TRBD2. CDR3 length: 16 residues. The trim removed 7 bases at V and 6 bases at J, leaving 12 bases unmatched. Germline values: CDR1 MRHNA, CDR2 SNTAGT. CDR3 residues: CASKPYRTSGVNEQFF. Written as DNA, the CDR3 is TGTGCCAGCAAACCATACCGGACTAGCGGCGTCAATGAGCAGTTCTTC.

This clone has just a few counts. V and J are TRBV27 and TRBJ2-3, with D possibly matching TRBD2 (6 bases). CDR1 and CDR2 (germline): MNHEY, SMNVEV (reference sequence). This CDR3 has 15 amino acids. Trimming removed 3 bases at V and 7 bases at J, with 17 bases between. CDR3 protein: CASSFWAGRRNTQYF. The CDR3 DNA reads as TGTGCCAGCAGTTTTTGGGCGGGGCGGAGAAATACGCAGTATTTT.

This clone appeared a few times. The J gene is TRBJ2-1, the V gene TRBV19, with D possibly being TRBD2 (7 bases). In germline, CDR1 is LNHDA, CDR2 SQIVND (reference sequence). The V end was cut by 8 bases, the J end by 4 bases, with 15 bases between. This CDR3 spans 14 amino acids. The CDR3 region is CASSGGRGYNEQFF. Written as DNA, the CDR3 is TGTGCCAGTTCGGGGGGCAGAGGGTACAATGAGCAGTTCTTC.

This clone showed up just a few times. The V call is TRBV6-6, the J call TRBJ2-1, with TRBD2 matching over 8 bases. This CDR3 has 15 amino acids. Trimming at V came to 7 bases and at J to 3 bases, leaving 8 bases not matched to a gene. CDR1 and CDR2 (germline): MNHNY, SVGAGI (reference sequence). The CDR3 region has the DNA TGTGCCAGCACCCCGGGGGGGCCGCTCTACAATGAGCAGTTCTTC. This translates into CASTPGGPLYNEQFF.

CDR3 sequence reads: CASSWGLAGGYTGELFF. The CDR3 coding sequence is TGTGCCAGCAGCTGGGGACTAGCGGGGGGATACACCGGGGAGCTGTTTTTT. The chain links TRBV11-2 to TRBJ2-2; 15 positions agree with TRBD2. J gave up 3 bases and V 4 bases, and 3 bases lay outside the gene matches. This CDR3 spans 17 amino acids. Germline assignment: CDR1 SGHAT and CDR2 FQNNGV.

This clone was counted only a few times. V usage is TRBV5-5 and J usage is TRBJ2-1; 11 bases align to TRBD2. V lost 3 bases and J lost 2; bases outside the gene matches: 1. Germline values: CDR1 SGHKS, CDR2 YYEKEE (reference sequence). The CDR3 is 15 residues long. CDR3 DNA sequence: TGTGCCAGCAGCTCACTAGCGGGGGCCTACAATGAGCAGTTCTTC. Encoded protein: CASSSLAGAYNEQFF.